Included here is one T cell receptor (beta chain) sequence, with context. Antigen specificity is unknown. Individual cDNA molecules each carried unique molecular identifiers attached by the library. Per the authors' pipeline: Samples held a median of approximately 96,000 TCRs, range about 23,224–700,000. TCRdb re-derived calls from the RACE reads in MiXCR, one entry per CDR3 protein. The V and J calls were determined by TCRdb, not by the authors. This table has some 77,000 distinct CDR3 sequences, about a tenth appearing once. The sample is drawn from a study of human T cells and chemical hapten exposure. Germline CDR1 and CDR2: SNHLY and FYNNEI. This CDR3 has 13 amino acids. Trimming removed 7 bases from V and 5 bases from J, with 15 bases in between. Time point meaning: patch test 1, 2 weeks after DPC sensitization. Treatment denoted: therapeutic diphenylcyclopropenone sensitization with weekly scalp DPC. The template was total RNA from unfractionated whole blood.

Study-level points and caveats: The formation of large CDR3 similarity clusters by expanded TCRs significantly exceeded that of controls.

The receptor was derived from a woman in her 50s with alopecia areata. Some clones in this sample may be carry-over from other donors' samples. The V and J genes are TRBV2 and TRBJ2-7; unclear D gene. The sequences come from whole blood, collected in connection with sensitization to the hapten diphenylcyclopropenone (DPC). CDR3: CASNYGGFDEQYF. The DNA for the CDR3 is TGTGCCAGCAACTACGGCGGTTTTGACGAGCAGTACTTC.